The 20 T cell receptor beta chains given below trace back to one sample, sequenced in a study of CD8 T cells in Susac syndrome. Reverse transcription used roughly 0.45 to 1 ug RNA and random hexamers. Via MiXCR, TCRdb re-called the immunoSEQ multiplex PCR reads, giving one row per CDR3 protein. Among about 240,000 distinct CDR3 sequences, about 96% were seen once, and the ten largest hold about 0.095%. What was sequenced was CD4+ T cells from PBMCs. All receptors derive from a human donor with Susac syndrome.

V and J are TRBV28 and TRBJ2-7, with 9 bases aligning to TRBD2. The germline CDR1 and CDR2 sequences are MDHEN and SYDVKM. The CDR3 extends over 18 amino acids. Trimming at V came to 6 bases and at J to 3 bases, leaving 18 bases not matched to a gene. CDR3 sequence reads: CASRRVGSGGTSSYEQYF. Written as DNA, the CDR3 is TGTGCCAGCAGAAGAGTGGGCAGTGGGGGGACTAGCAGCTACGAGCAGTACTTC.

This chain uses TRBV30 with TRBJ2-7; D is uncertain. CDR1 is GTSNPN, CDR2 SVGIG, per germline (reference sequence). The CDR3 runs to 13 residues. Trimming removed 3 bases from V and 1 base from J, with 10 bases in between. Here the CDR3 reads CAWRRHSSYEQYF. CDR3 DNA sequence: TGTGCCTGGAGGAGGCACAGTTCCTACGAGCAGTACTTC.

The genes are TRBV19 and TRBJ2-7; D is undetermined. Germline V CDR1 and CDR2: LNHDA, SQIVND (reference sequence). The CDR3 is 15 amino acids. Trimming shortened V by 3 bases and J by 1 base, and 13 bases separated the two germline ends. The CDR3, as DNA: TGTGCCAGTAGTATTGTAGCAGCCCAATCCTACGAGCAGTACTTC. Its protein product is CASSIVAAQSYEQYF.

This clonotype was seen more than once but under ten times. This sequence joins TRBV11-2 and TRBJ1-2; 9 bases agree with TRBD1. This CDR3 has 13 residues. Germline CDR1 is SGHAT and CDR2 is FQNNGV. Losses at the gene ends were 5 bases for V and 6 bases for J; bases not matched to a gene: 4. DNA for the CDR3: TGTGCCAGCAGCCGGACAGGGGTGAATGGCTACACCTTC. Translating it yields CASSRTGVNGYTF.

The chain joins TRBV20-1 to TRBJ1-2; D might be TRBD1 (6 bases). Germline V lookup: CDR1 DFQATT, CDR2 SNEGSKA (reference sequence). V gave up 7 bases and J gave up 8 bases, with 14 bases separating them. The CDR3 loop spans 11 amino acids. The CDR3 region is CSVTGFGGYTF. For the CDR3, the DNA is TGCAGTGTTACAGGGTTCGGGGGCTACACCTTC.

The gene calls are TRBV30 and TRBJ2-1; TRBD1 agrees at 9 bases. The CDR3 is made up of 16 amino acids. Per the germline V gene, CDR1 is GTSNPN and CDR2 is SVGIG (reference sequence). V trimming: 2 bases; J trimming: 0 bases; junction bases outside the gene matches: 5. The CDR3 is CAWSRGTGSSYNEQFF. CDR3 DNA sequence: TGTGCCTGGAGTCGGGGGACAGGGAGCTCCTACAATGAGCAGTTCTTC. The full variable domain, completed using reference TRBV30 and TRBJ2-1, is SQTIHQWPATLVQPVGSPLSLECTVEGTSNPNLYWYRQAAGRGLQLLFYSVGIGQISSEVPQNLSASRPQDRQFILSSKKLLLSDSGFYLCAWSRGTGSSYNEQFFGPGTRLTVL.

This clonotype has a single count. The chain carries TRBV20-1 and TRBJ2-7; tentatively, D is TRBD1 or TRBD2 (5 bases each). Trimming shortened V by 0 bases and J by 2 bases, and 17 bases separated the two germline ends. Germline V gene sequence: CDR1 DFQATT, CDR2 SNEGSKA (reference sequence). The CDR3 is 16 residues long. The CDR3 reads CSARDPAGSSAYEQYF. The CDR3, as DNA: TGCAGTGCTAGAGACCCCGCAGGGAGCTCAGCCTACGAGCAGTACTTC.

The chain couples TRBV19 to TRBJ2-1; 9 bases fit TRBD1. Germline CDR1 reads LNHDA; CDR2 reads SQIVND (reference sequence). This CDR3 comprises 16 residues. The V gene end was trimmed by 1 base and the J gene end by 6 bases; junction bases not matched to a gene: 7. This CDR3 reads CASSIVGDRESNEQFF. The CDR3 nucleotides read TGTGCCAGTAGTATAGTTGGGGACAGGGAGTCCAATGAGCAGTTCTTC.

The chain carries TRBV6-6 and TRBJ2-1; TRBD1 aligns across 11 bases. Germline V gives CDR1 MNHNY, CDR2 SVGAGI (reference sequence). The CDR3 sequence is 15 residues long. V shed 6 bases, J shed 7 bases, and the junction held 8 bases outside the gene matches. The DNA of the CDR3 is TGTGCCAGCAGCCCCGCGGGACAGGGGGGGAATGAGCAGTTCTTC. Encoded protein: CASSPAGQGGNEQFF.

The rearrangement uses TRBV3-1 and TRBJ1-2, with D hard to call. The ends were cut back, 2 bases at V and 7 bases at J, with 14 bases in the middle. Germline V gene data show CDR1 as LGHDT and CDR2 as YNNKEL (reference sequence). This CDR3 comprises 14 residues. The CDR3 loop reads CASSQRDLGPGYTF. The CDR3 DNA reads as TGTGCCAGCAGCCAACGGGATCTAGGCCCTGGCTACACCTTC.

The gene calls are TRBV4-1 and TRBJ2-1, with D perhaps TRBD1 or TRBD2 (6 bases each). Looked up from germline, CDR1 is MGHRA and CDR2 is YSYEKL. The CDR3 consists of 16 residues. V was cut by 10 bases and J by 5 bases, with 24 bases left in between. The CDR3, as DNA: TGCGCCACAAGCATGGGGGCGGGATTCAGGGACAATGAGCAGTTCTTC. Its translation: CATSMGAGFRDNEQFF.

V is TRBV7-2 and J is TRBJ1-5, with a weak D call TRBD1 (5 bases). The CDR3 spans 15 residues. Trimming took off 1 base at V and 0 bases at J, with 7 bases between the two ends. Germline assignment: CDR1 SGHTA and CDR2 FQGNSA. The chain's CDR3 is CASSLVGGSNQPQHF. The CDR3 bases are TGTGCCAGCAGCTTAGTCGGGGGTAGCAATCAGCCCCAGCATTTT.

This clonotype was observed once. This chain connects TRBV29-1 to TRBJ2-4; weak D call: TRBD1 (6 bases). Germline V gene data show CDR1 as SQVTM and CDR2 as ANQGSEA. CDR3 size: 12 residues. Between the trimmed V and J ends, which lost 2 bases and 8 bases, there was a span of 10 bases. CDR3 residues: CSVETGMYIQYF. The CDR3 nucleotides are TGCAGCGTTGAAACAGGGATGTACATTCAGTACTTC.

The J gene is TRBJ2-2, the V gene TRBV7-9; D is ambiguous. The CDR3 sequence is 15 residues long. Per germline, CDR1 SEHNR and CDR2 FQNEAQ (reference sequence). The V and J ends lost 1 base and 2 bases respectively, with 8 bases between them. The CDR3 spells CASSLEATNTGELFF. The CDR3 region has the DNA TGTGCCAGCAGCTTAGAGGCCACCAACACCGGGGAGCTGTTTTTT.

This clonotype was seen just once. The rearrangement links TRBV7-6 to TRBJ1-5; D is unresolved. Trimming left V 5 bases short and J 10 bases short, with 21 bases between. The germline CDR1 and CDR2 sequences are SGHVS and FNYEAQ. There are 15 residues in the CDR3. CDR3 sequence reads: CASSPGAAPVFPQHF. The DNA of the CDR3 is TGTGCCAGCAGCCCGGGCGCGGCTCCAGTCTTTCCCCAGCATTTT.

The chain uses TRBV24-1 and TRBJ1-2; TRBD1 might be the D (6 bases). The CDR3 spans 14 residues. Germline V lookup: CDR1 KGHDR, CDR2 SFDVKD. V was pared by 5 bases and J by 6 bases, with 15 bases between. CDR3 sequence reads: CATSAPEKGDGYTF. CDR3 in DNA: TGTGCCACCAGTGCCCCTGAGAAGGGGGATGGCTACACCTTC.

The chain's CDR3 is CASSVDPGKDEQYF. The CDR3 DNA sequence: TGTGCCAGCAGCGTAGATCCGGGGAAAGACGAGCAGTACTTC. This chain links TRBV9 with TRBJ2-7, with D possibly matching TRBD2 (5 bases). CDR3 size: 14 residues. Germline lookup yields CDR1 SGDLS and CDR2 YYNGEE. V gave up 0 bases and J gave up 5 bases, with 12 bases separating them.

The CDR3 DNA follows: TGCAGTGCTAGAGATCTCGGGGAGAGTTATGAAGCTTTCTTT. It is translated as CSARDLGESYEAFF. The V gene is TRBV20-1, the J gene TRBJ1-1, with D unresolved. The length of the CDR3 is 14 residues. Germline V gene sequence: CDR1 DFQATT, CDR2 SNEGSKA (reference sequence). V lost 0 bases, J lost 7 bases, and 15 bases lay in between.

This rearrangement joins TRBV28 to TRBJ2-5; no firm D call. This CDR3 region has 12 residues. The V and J ends lost 4 bases and 5 bases respectively, with 8 bases between them. Germline-derived CDR1 and CDR2 are MDHEN and SYDVKM. CDR3 nucleotides: TGTGCCAGCAGTTGGAGAGAGGAGACCCAGTACTTC. Translating it yields CASSWREETQYF.

The chain links TRBV28 to TRBJ2-2; perhaps TRBD2 as D (5 bases). Per the germline V gene, CDR1 is MDHEN and CDR2 is SYDVKM. The CDR3 loop spans 13 amino acids. V was pared by 10 bases and J by 3 bases, with 12 bases between. CDR3 protein: CAILVRDTGELFF. The CDR3 coding sequence is TGTGCCATACTAGTAAGGGACACCGGGGAGCTGTTTTTT.